This T cell receptor (beta chain) was obtained from a study of radiation and T cells in renal cell carcinoma. Study overall: Nephrectomy followed 15 Gy stereotactic body radiation by 4 weeks.

Time point reported: baseline pretreatment blood. The sample's treatment: 15 Gy SBRT to primary tumor, nephrectomy 4 weeks later. Using immunoSEQ multiplex PCR, the repertoire was profiled, and TCRdb retains in-frame clones only, with some absent. The data show 100,000 or so clones, approximately 86% seen once. Study-wide points: In blood, top tumor clones expanded by 2 weeks, shrinking by 4.

In regard to this clone: Its matching antigen is unknown.

The germline gives CDR1 MNHEY, CDR2 SMNVEV (reference sequence). The CDR3 runs 14 residues. V was pared by 4 bases and J by 7 bases, with 16 bases between. This material consisted of blood, taken from a patient whose treatment included radiotherapy and nephrectomy. This chain uses TRBV27 with TRBJ1-1, with a weak D call TRBD1 (6 bases). The clonotype comes from a man in his fifties with renal cell carcinoma. The CDR3 coding sequence is TGTGCCAGCAGTTGGGGACAAGATACGCTTGAAGCTTTCTTT. This gives the protein CASSWGQDTLEAFF.